The rows below give T cell receptor beta chains drawn from one sample of a study of shared clonotypes between healthy human individuals. Assay: immunoSEQ multiplex PCR; the TCRdb copy retains only in-frame clones and omits some. This sample has around 750,000 clones; approximately 74% occur once, and the top ten carry approximately 1.8%. Sample: memory CD4+ T cells sorted from blood. The receptor source for this set is a woman in her thirties in good health. Both conserved end residues are part of each CDR3. D genes are given only for firm matches. Only part of the rows carry a size: once, few, many, or a class if the clone is expanded.

size,J,D,V,CDR3,DNA
NA,TRBJ1-3,NA,TRBV6-1,CASSEPAGNTIYF,TGTGCCAGCAGTGAACCGGCTGGAAACACCATATATTTT
few,TRBJ1-1,NA,TRBV10-2,CASSEMRGAFF,TGCGCCAGCAGTGAGATGAGGGGAGCTTTCTTT
NA,TRBJ2-7,TRBD2,TRBV28,CASSSGRAIYEQYF,TGTGCCAGCAGTTCGGGGAGGGCCATCTACGAGCAGTACTTC
NA,TRBJ2-1,NA,TRBV5-1,CASSFPEERYYNEQFF,TGCGCCAGCAGCTTCCCTGAAGAGCGGTACTACAATGAGCAGTTCTTC
NA,TRBJ2-2,TRBD1,TRBV28,CASSPAKLGQAMGSTGELFF,TGTGCCAGCAGTCCAGCCAAACTAGGACAGGCGATGGGGAGCACCGGGGAGCTGTTTTTT
NA,TRBJ2-7,TRBD1,TRBV5-1,CASSFGTGTHEQYF,TGCGCCAGCAGCTTCGGGACAGGGACCCACGAGCAGTACTTC
NA,TRBJ2-7,NA,TRBV29-1,CSVTGPYEQYF,TGCAGCGTTACCGGCCCCTACGAGCAGTACTTC
NA,TRBJ2-7,NA,TRBV5-6,CASSGRGRTWEQYF,TGTGCCAGCAGCGGCAGAGGGAGAACGTGGGAGCAGTACTTC
NA,TRBJ2-7,TRBD2,TRBV27,CASSFQAGSYEQYF,TGTGCCAGCAGTTTCCAAGCGGGATCCTACGAGCAGTACTTC
NA,TRBJ1-2,NA,TRBV7-2,CASSRAAGRDNYGYTF,TGTGCCAGCAGCCGCGCGGCGGGGCGAGATAACTATGGCTACACCTTC
NA,TRBJ2-3,NA,TRBV5-5,CASSFRDTDTQYF,TGTGCCAGCAGCTTCCGGGACACAGATACGCAGTATTTT
NA,TRBJ2-5,TRBD1,TRBV6-4,CASSPTGQQETQYF,TGTGCCAGCAGCCCAACGGGACAGCAAGAGACCCAGTACTTC
NA,TRBJ1-1,NA,TRBV19,CASSFGQLDTEAFF,TGTGCCAGTAGCTTCGGTCAGTTGGACACTGAAGCTTTCTTT
once,TRBJ1-5,TRBD1,TRBV6-1,CASSALGAGGSNQPQHF,TGTGCCAGCAGTGCTCTTGGGGCAGGGGGCTCAAATCAGCCCCAGCATTTT
NA,TRBJ2-7,TRBD2,TRBV19,CASSRLAGSLEQYF,TGTGCCAGTAGTCGGCTAGCGGGAAGCCTCGAGCAGTACTTC
NA,TRBJ1-1,NA,TRBV19,CASSIRQGRLNTEAFF,TGTGCCAGTAGTATACGGCAGGGCCGCTTGAACACTGAAGCTTTCTTT
NA,TRBJ2-1,TRBD1,TRBV28,CASSSTGTGSDEQFF,TGTGCCAGCAGTTCCACCGGGACAGGGAGCGATGAGCAGTTCTTC
NA,TRBJ1-5,TRBD1,TRBV7-2,CASSITGTGDQPQHF,TGTGCCAGCAGCATAACCGGGACAGGGGATCAGCCCCAGCATTTT
once,TRBJ1-5,TRBD1,TRBV30,CAWSIGTGSQPQHF,TGTGCCTGGAGTATAGGGACAGGTAGTCAGCCCCAGCATTTT
NA,TRBJ1-2,NA,TRBV30,CAWSRVVGISGYTF,TGTGCCTGGAGCAGGGTCGTTGGCATCTCTGGCTACACCTTC
NA,TRBJ2-7,NA,TRBV28,CASSPQEGRSYEQYF,TGTGCCAGCAGTCCGCAGGAGGGCCGCTCCTACGAGCAGTACTTC
few,TRBJ1-2,NA,TRBV27,CASRTSYGYTF,TGTGCCAGCAGAACAAGCTATGGCTACACCTTC
NA,TRBJ2-2,TRBD1,TRBV28,CASSAGTVGYKSGELFF,TGTGCCAGCAGTGCCGGGACAGTCGGGTATAAGTCCGGGGAGCTGTTTTTT
NA,TRBJ2-2,TRBD1,TRBV19,CASSRRGQGMTGELFF,TGTGCCAGTAGCCGCCGGGGACAGGGAATGACCGGGGAGCTGTTTTTT
few,TRBJ2-7,NA,TRBV4-1,CASSPLNGLAREQYF,TGCGCCAGCAGCCCGCTAAACGGTCTAGCCCGCGAGCAGTACTTC
NA,TRBJ2-1,NA,TRBV6-5,CASSKTGQGEQFF,TGTGCCAGCAGTAAAACAGGGCAAGGTGAGCAGTTCTTC
many,TRBJ2-7,NA,TRBV2,CASSLIYEQYF,TGTGCCAGCAGCCTGATCTACGAGCAGTACTTC
few,TRBJ2-1,TRBD2,TRBV5-4,CASSTSGTPGNEQFF,TGTGCCAGCAGTACTAGCGGGACCCCCGGGAATGAGCAGTTCTTC
NA,TRBJ2-7,NA,TRBV30,CAWSVPPPYEQYF,TGTGCCTGGAGTGTCCCTCCCCCCTACGAGCAGTACTTC
few,TRBJ1-1,NA,TRBV5-6,CASSSDAEAFF,TGTGCCAGCAGCTCAGACGCTGAAGCTTTCTTT
few,TRBJ2-3,NA,TRBV7-9,CASTPRRDTQYF,TGTGCCAGCACCCCCAGGCGAGATACGCAGTATTTT
NA,TRBJ2-4,NA,TRBV11-2,CASSFFSSAKNIQYF,TGTGCCAGCAGCTTTTTTTCCTCAGCCAAAAACATTCAGTACTTC
NA,TRBJ2-7,TRBD2,TRBV28,CAQRGAEQYF,TGTGCCCAGCGGGGGGCCGAGCAGTACTTC
NA,TRBJ1-6,NA,TRBV2,CASQVQGRSYNSPLHF,TGTGCCAGCCAGGTACAGGGAAGGTCCTATAATTCACCCCTCCACTTT
few,TRBJ2-3,NA,TRBV7-2,CASSLVVGGTDTQYF,TGTGCCAGCAGCTTAGTGGTGGGAGGCACAGATACGCAGTATTTT
NA,TRBJ1-4,NA,TRBV21-1,CASSNGSLALSNEKLFF,TGTGCCAGCAGCAATGGTTCCCTGGCGCTGAGTAATGAAAAACTGTTTTTT
NA,TRBJ1-1,NA,TRBV4-1,CASSPERLMNTEAFF,TGCGCCAGCAGCCCAGAGAGATTAATGAACACTGAAGCTTTCTTT
NA,TRBJ1-1,TRBD1,TRBV30,CAWSVPDRGNTEAFF,TGTGCCTGGAGTGTACCGGACAGGGGGAACACTGAAGCTTTCTTT
NA,TRBJ2-1,TRBD2,TRBV7-6,CASSKEGPSGRNEQFF,TGTGCCAGCAGCAAAGAGGGGCCTAGCGGCCGGAATGAGCAGTTCTTC
NA,TRBJ2-3,NA,TRBV13,CASSLGVREGTDTQYF,TGTGCCAGCAGCTTAGGGGTTAGAGAGGGCACAGATACGCAGTATTTT
NA,TRBJ2-7,TRBD1,TRBV13,CASSLGQGASYEQYF,TGTGCCAGCAGCTTAGGACAGGGGGCCTCCTACGAGCAGTACTTC
NA,TRBJ2-1,TRBD2,TRBV9,CASSPDRNGGNEQFF,TGTGCCAGCAGCCCCGATAGAAACGGGGGGAATGAGCAGTTCTTC
once,TRBJ2-3,NA,TRBV5-1,CASSFGSSGSTDTQYF,TGCGCCAGCAGCTTTGGTAGTAGCGGTAGCACAGATACGCAGTATTTT
few,TRBJ2-7,TRBD1,TRBV4-1,CASSQTWTGGRTYEQYF,TGCGCCAGCAGCCAGACTTGGACAGGGGGTAGGACCTACGAGCAGTACTTC
NA,TRBJ1-1,NA,TRBV5-8,CASSLDRITEAFF,TGTGCCAGCAGCTTGGACAGGATCACTGAAGCTTTCTTT
once,TRBJ2-7,NA,TRBV6-4,CASSAGEASEQYF,TGTGCCAGCAGTGCGGGGGAAGCGAGCGAGCAGTACTTC
NA,TRBJ1-2,NA,TRBV5-5,CASSRGLFYGYTF,TGTGCCAGCAGCCGCGGACTGTTCTATGGCTACACCTTC
NA,TRBJ1-2,NA,TRBV5-4,CASSSPREGYGYTF,TGTGCCAGCAGCTCCCCCAGAGAGGGGTATGGCTACACCTTC
few,TRBJ2-4,NA,TRBV30,CAWRHPLRSGNIQYF,TGTGCCTGGAGGCATCCTTTACGATCGGGAAACATTCAGTACTTC
NA,TRBJ2-1,NA,TRBV27,CASSQPGAGVLGQFF,TGTGCCAGCAGTCAACCGGGAGCCGGGGTGCTAGGGCAGTTCTTC
once,TRBJ1-3,NA,TRBV9,CASSGPMRGSGNTIYF,TGTGCCAGCAGCGGCCCAATGAGGGGTTCTGGAAACACCATATATTTT